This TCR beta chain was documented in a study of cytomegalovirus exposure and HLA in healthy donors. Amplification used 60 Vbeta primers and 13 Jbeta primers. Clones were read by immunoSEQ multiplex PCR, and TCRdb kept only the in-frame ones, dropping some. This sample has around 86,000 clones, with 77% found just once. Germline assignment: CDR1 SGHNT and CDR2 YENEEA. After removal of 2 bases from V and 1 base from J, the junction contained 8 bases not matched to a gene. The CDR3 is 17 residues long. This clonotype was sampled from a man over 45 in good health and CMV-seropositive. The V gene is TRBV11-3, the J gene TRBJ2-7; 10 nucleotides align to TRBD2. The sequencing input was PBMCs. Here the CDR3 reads CASSLLLAGGFSYEQYF. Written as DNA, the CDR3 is TGTGCCAGCAGCTTACTGTTAGCGGGAGGTTTTTCCTACGAGCAGTACTTC.